This T cell receptor (beta chain) comes out of a study of T-cell reconstitution after alpha-beta-depleted transplantation in children. Study conclusions and caveats: When one year had passed after transplant, most T-cell counts and diversity came from newly produced T cells. The origin of high day-60 TCRbeta diversity in some patients lay in surviving recipient T cells and thymic progenitors. About two months after transplant, alpha-beta T cells reportedly came from several hundred expanded graft clones.

As for this clonotype: Its cognate antigen is unknown.

Unique molecular identifiers featured in how the TCRbeta library was prepared. TCRdb passed the PCR reads through MiXCR, listing each CDR3 protein once. The sample contains 250,000 to 300,000 distinct CDR3 sequences, around 10% of which appear only once. Trimming cost V 6 bases and J 2 bases; bases outside gene matches: 3. CDR3 length: 14 amino acids. The genes are TRBV12-3 or TRBV12-4 and TRBJ1-5; 8 bases align to TRBD1. The sample here was PBMCs, taken before TCRalphabeta/CD19-depleted stem cell transplant. The TCR sequence derives from a boy under two years old with acute myeloid leukemia, due to receive a stem cell transplant. CDR3 loop: CASSRGRGNQPQHF. In DNA, the CDR3 is TGTGCCAGCAGCAGGGGGCGCGGCAATCAGCCCCAGCATTTT.